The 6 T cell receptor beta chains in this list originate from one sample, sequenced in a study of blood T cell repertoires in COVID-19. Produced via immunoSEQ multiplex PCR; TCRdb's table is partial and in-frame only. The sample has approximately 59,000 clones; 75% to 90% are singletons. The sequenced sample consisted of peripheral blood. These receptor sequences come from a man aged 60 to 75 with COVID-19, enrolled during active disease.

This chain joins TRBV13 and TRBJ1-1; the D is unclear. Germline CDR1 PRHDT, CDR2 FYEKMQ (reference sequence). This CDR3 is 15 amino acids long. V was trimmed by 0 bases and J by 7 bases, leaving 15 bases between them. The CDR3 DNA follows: TGTGCCAGCAGCTTAGGCCCCACGGAGGGAAGTGAAGCTTTCTTT. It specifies CASSLGPTEGSEAFF. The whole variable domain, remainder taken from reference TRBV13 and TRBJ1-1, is AAGVIQSPRHLIKEKRETATLKCYPIPRHDTVYWYQQGPGQDPQFLISFYEKMQSDKGSIPDRFSAQQFSDYHSELNMSSLELGDSALYFCASSLGPTEGSEAFFGQGTRLTVV.

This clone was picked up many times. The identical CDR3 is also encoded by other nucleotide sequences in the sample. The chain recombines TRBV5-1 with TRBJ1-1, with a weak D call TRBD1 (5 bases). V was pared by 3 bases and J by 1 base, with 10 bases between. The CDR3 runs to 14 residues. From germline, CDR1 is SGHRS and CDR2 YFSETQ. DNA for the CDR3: TGCGCCAGCAGCTCCCCTGGACAGAACACTGAAGCTTTCTTT. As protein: CASSSPGQNTEAFF. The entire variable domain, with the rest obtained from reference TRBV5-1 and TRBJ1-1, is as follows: KAGVTQTPRYLIKTRGQQVTLSCSPISGHRSVSWYQQTPGQGLQFLFEYFSETQRNKGNFPGRFSGRQFSNSRSEMNVSTLELGDSALYLCASSSPGQNTEAFFGQGTRLTVV.

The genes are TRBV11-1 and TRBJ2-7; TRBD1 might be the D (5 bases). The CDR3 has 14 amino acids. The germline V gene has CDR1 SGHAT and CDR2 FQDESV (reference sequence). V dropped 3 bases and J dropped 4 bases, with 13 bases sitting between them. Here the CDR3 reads CASSFAGNRYEQYF. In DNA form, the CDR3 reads TGTGCCAGCAGCTTCGCAGGGAACAGATACGAGCAGTACTTC.

CDR3 sequence (DNA): TGCGCCAGCAGCCAACCTGACAGAAGGTCCTACAATGAGCAGTTCTTC. Its protein is CASSQPDRRSYNEQFF. The chain carries TRBV4-1 and TRBJ2-1, with D perhaps matching TRBD1 (5 bases). CDR1 is MGHRA, CDR2 YSYEKL, per germline. There are 16 residues in the CDR3. The V gene lost 2 bases and the J gene lost 1 base, with 12 bases spanning the gap.

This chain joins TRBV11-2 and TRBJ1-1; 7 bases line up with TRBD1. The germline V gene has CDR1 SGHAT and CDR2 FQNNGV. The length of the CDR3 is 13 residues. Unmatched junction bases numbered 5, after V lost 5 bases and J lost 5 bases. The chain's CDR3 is CASSRDRETEAFF. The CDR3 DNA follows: TGTGCCAGCAGCCGCGACAGGGAGACTGAAGCTTTCTTT. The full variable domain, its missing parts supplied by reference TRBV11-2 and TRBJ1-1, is EAGVAQSPRYKIIEKRQSVAFWCNPISGHATLYWYQQILGQGPKLLIQFQNNGVVDDSQLPKDRFSAERLKGVDSTLKIQPAKLEDSAVYLCASSRDRETEAFFGQGTRLTVV.

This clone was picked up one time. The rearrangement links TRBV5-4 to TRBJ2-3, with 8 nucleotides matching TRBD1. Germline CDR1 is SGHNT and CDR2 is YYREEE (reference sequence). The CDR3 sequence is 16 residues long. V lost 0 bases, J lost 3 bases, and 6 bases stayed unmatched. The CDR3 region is CASSLESRGLTDTQYF. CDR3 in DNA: TGTGCCAGCAGCTTGGAGAGCAGGGGGCTGACAGATACGCAGTATTTT.